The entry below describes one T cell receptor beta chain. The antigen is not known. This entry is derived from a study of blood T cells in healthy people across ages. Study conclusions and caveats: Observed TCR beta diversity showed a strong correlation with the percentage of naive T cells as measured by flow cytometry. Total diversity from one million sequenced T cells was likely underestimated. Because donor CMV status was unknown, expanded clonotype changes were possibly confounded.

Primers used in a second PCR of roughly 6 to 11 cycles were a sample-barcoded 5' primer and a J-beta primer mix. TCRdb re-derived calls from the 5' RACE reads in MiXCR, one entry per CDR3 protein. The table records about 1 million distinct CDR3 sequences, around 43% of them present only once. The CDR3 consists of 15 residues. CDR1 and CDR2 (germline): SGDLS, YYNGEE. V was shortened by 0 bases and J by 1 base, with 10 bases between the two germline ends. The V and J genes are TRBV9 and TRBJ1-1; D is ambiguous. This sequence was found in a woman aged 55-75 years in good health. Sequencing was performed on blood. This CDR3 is CASSVAAATNTEAFF. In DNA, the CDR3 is TGTGCCAGCAGCGTAGCGGCGGCGACGAACACTGAAGCTTTCTTT. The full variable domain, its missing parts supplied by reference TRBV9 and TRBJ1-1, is DSGVTQTPKHLITATGQRVTLRCSPRSGDLSVYWYQQSLDQGLQFLIQYYNGEERAKGNILERFSAQQFPDLHSELNLSSLELGDSALYFCASSVAAATNTEAFFGQGTRLTVV.